Sequencing of this T cell receptor (beta chain) was carried out in a study of vaccination and CD4 T cells after COVID-19. Study in general: Post-COVID sampling occurred a median roughly 100 days after diagnosis (range 35 to 161).

Once obtained from cultured CD4+ T cells, the DNA was sequenced using the Oncomine TCR Beta short-read assay. TCRdb reprocessed the PCR reads with MiXCR, giving one entry per CDR3 protein. The table has roughly 6,900 distinct CDR3 sequences, about 24% seen once; the top ten hold about 32%. The treatment denotes: 10-day PBMC culture with coronavirus spike peptide pools or control peptides (ViraFEST assay). Gathered ahead of the COVID-19 pandemic (2011-2018) were the CD4+ T cells of the unexposed donor. When 10 days of culture had elapsed, CD4+ T cells were isolated by negative selection. Testing used SARS-CoV-2 S/N and four cold-coronavirus spikes on unexposed-donor CD4+ T cells, cells permitting. Looked up from germline, CDR1 is MNHEY and CDR2 is SMNVEV (reference sequence). The ends were cut back, 7 bases at V and 0 bases at J, with 16 bases in the middle. The CDR3 is 15 residues long. Worth noting for this clonotype: The target antigen is unknown.

The clonotype originates from a human donor in good health. V and J are TRBV27 and TRBJ2-7; a possible D gene is TRBD1 (6 bases). Sequenced sample: CD4+ T cells from blood, cultured in vitro. The CDR3 here is CASTKQGTLSYEQYF. CDR3 coding DNA: TGTGCCAGCACTAAACAGGGAACCCTCTCCTACGAGCAGTACTTC.